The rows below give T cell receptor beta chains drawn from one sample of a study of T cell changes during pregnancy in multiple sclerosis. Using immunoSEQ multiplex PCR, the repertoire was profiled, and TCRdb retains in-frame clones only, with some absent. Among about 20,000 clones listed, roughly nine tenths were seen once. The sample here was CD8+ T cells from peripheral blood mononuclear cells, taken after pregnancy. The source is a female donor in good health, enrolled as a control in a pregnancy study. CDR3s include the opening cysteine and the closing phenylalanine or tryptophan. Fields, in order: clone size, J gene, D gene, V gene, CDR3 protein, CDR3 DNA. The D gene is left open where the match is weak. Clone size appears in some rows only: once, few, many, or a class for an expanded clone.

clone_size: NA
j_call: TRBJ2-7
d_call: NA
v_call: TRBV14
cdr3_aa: CASSRHYEQYF
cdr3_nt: TGTGCCAGCAGCCGACACTACGAGCAGTACTTC

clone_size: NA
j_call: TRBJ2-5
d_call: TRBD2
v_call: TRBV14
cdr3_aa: CASSLRLAGPKETQYF
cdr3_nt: TGTGCCAGCAGCCTCCGACTAGCGGGGCCTAAAGAGACCCAGTACTTC

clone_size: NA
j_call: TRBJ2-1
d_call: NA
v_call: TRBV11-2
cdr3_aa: CASSLRISATYNEQFF
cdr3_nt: TGTGCCAGCAGCCTCCGGATTAGCGCAACCTACAATGAGCAGTTCTTC

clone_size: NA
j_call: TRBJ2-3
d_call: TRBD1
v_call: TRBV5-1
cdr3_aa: CASSSYPQGADTQYF
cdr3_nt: TGCGCCAGCAGCTCATATCCACAGGGGGCAGATACGCAGTATTTT

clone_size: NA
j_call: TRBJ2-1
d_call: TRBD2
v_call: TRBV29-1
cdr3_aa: CSVAGLGSYNEQFF
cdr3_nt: TGCAGCGTTGCGGGACTAGGATCCTACAATGAGCAGTTCTTC

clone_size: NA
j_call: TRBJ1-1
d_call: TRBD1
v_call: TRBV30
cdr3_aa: CAWTRRTGGNTEAFF
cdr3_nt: TGTGCCTGGACCCGCCGGACAGGGGGGAACACTGAAGCTTTCTTT

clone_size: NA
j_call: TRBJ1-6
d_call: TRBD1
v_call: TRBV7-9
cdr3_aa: CASSPRDRGVESPLHF
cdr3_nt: TGTGCCAGCAGCCCGAGGGACAGGGGTGTAGAATCACCCCTCCACTTT

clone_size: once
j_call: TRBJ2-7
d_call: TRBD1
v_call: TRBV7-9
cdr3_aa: CASSPGQGQPYEQYF
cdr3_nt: TGTGCCAGCAGCCCTGGACAGGGACAACCCTACGAGCAGTACTTC

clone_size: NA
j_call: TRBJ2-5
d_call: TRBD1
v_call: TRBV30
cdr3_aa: CAWSITGGGETQYF
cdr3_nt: TGTGCCTGGAGTATTACAGGGGGTGGGGAGACCCAGTACTTC

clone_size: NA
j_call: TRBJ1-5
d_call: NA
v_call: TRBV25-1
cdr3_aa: CASSDNGGNQPQHF
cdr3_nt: TGTGCCAGCAGCGATAACGGGGGCAATCAGCCCCAGCATTTT

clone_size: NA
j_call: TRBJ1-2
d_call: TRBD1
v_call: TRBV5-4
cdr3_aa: CASSPQGAVNYGYTF
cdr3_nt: TGTGCCAGCAGCCCTCAGGGGGCGGTTAACTATGGCTACACCTTC

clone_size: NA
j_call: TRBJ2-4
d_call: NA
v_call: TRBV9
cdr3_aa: CASSVYRTLAKNIQYF
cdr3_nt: TGTGCCAGCAGCGTTTACAGGACATTAGCCAAAAACATTCAGTACTTC

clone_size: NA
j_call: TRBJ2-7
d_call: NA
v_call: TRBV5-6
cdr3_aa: CASSSGGHEQYF
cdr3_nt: TGTGCCAGCAGCTCGGGGGGCCACGAGCAGTACTTC

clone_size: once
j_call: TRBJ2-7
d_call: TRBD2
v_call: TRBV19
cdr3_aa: CASSYTGTSVDEQYF
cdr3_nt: TGTGCCAGTAGTTACACCGGGACTAGCGTAGACGAGCAGTACTTC

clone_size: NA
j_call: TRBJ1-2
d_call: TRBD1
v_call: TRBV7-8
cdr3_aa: CASSSRDSSNYGYTF
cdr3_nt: TGTGCCAGCAGCTCTCGGGACAGCTCGAACTATGGCTACACCTTC

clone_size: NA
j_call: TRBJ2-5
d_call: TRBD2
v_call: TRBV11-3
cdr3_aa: CASSPSGGIQETQYF
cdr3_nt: TGTGCCAGCAGCCCAAGCGGGGGGATTCAAGAGACCCAGTACTTC

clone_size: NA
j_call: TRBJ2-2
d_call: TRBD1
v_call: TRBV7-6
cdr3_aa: CASSLPRAGGGPGELFF
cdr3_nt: TGTGCCAGCAGCTTACCTCGGGCAGGGGGCGGTCCCGGGGAGCTGTTTTTT

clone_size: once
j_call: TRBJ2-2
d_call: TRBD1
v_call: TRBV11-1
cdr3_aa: CASSFDRGFNTGELFF
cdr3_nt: TGTGCCAGCAGCTTCGACAGGGGGTTTAACACCGGGGAGCTGTTTTTT

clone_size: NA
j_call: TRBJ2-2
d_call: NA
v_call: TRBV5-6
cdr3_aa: CASSFRIHDGSRGELFF
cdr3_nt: TGTGCCAGCAGCTTTCGGATCCACGACGGGAGTAGGGGGGAGCTGTTTTTT

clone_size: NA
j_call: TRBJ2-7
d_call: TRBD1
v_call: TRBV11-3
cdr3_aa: CASSPRQGIPYEQYF
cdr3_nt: TGTGCCAGCAGCCCCAGACAGGGGATCCCCTACGAGCAGTACTTC